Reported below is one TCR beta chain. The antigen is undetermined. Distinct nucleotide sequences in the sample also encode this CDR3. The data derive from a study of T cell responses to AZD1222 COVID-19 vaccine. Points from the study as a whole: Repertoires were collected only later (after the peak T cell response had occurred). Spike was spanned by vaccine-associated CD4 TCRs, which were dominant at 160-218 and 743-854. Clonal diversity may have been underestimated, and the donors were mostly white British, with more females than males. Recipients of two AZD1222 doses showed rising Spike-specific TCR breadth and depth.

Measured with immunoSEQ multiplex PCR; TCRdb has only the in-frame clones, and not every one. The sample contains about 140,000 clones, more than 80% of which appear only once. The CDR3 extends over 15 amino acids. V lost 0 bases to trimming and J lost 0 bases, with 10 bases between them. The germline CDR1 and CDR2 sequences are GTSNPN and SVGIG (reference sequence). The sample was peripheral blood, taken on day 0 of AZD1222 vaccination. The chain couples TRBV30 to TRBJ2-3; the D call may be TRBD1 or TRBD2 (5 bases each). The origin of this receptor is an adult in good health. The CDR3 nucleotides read TGTGCCTGGAGTGTTTGGGGGTCTAGCACAGATACGCAGTATTTT. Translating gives CAWSVWGSSTDTQYF.